Here is one TCR beta chain with its context. The sample is drawn from a study of control samples from healthy donors and cancer patients. TCRdb's copy holds only in-frame clones and misses some; the assay was immunoSEQ multiplex PCR. The sample has 55,000 to 75,000 clones, around 87% seen once; the top ten hold around 2.3%. Trimming shortened V by 2 bases and J by 4 bases, and 11 bases separated the two germline ends. The germline CDR1 and CDR2 sequences are MNHNY and SVGAGI (reference sequence). This CDR3 comprises 15 residues. The chain is built from TRBV6-6 and TRBJ2-2; D gene ambiguous. Material: PBMCs. The sequence was obtained from a woman in her forties or fifties with head and neck cancer. CDR3: CASSYALVGTGELFF. In nucleotides, the CDR3 is TGTGCCAGCAGTTACGCCCTGGTGGGCACCGGGGAGCTGTTTTTT.